These 19 T cell receptor beta chains came from one sample sequenced in a study of T cell responses to AZD1222 COVID-19 vaccine (dated by TCRdb to the early 2020s). The sample's time point, from its label and the paper: baseline before first vaccination. Library method: the immunoSEQ multiplex PCR assay. Held by TCRdb, this immuneACCESS table contains in-frame sequences only and omits some clones. Under half of the omission traces to an unresolved V gene where checked; the cause of the rest is unknown. Present in this sample are 110,000 to 150,000 clones, 85% to 90% of which were seen just once. Roughly 1.7% of the sample is taken by the ten largest. Sequenced here: peripheral blood, sampled on day 0 of AZD1222 vaccination. These receptors were obtained from an adult in good health.

This rearrangement joins TRBV6-5 to TRBJ1-1; D gene unclear. Between the trimmed V and J ends, which lost 11 bases and 3 bases, there was a span of 16 bases. From germline, CDR1 is MNHEY and CDR2 SVGAGI. The CDR3 is 13 residues long. CDR3 protein: CAASAIHDTEAFF. In DNA form, the CDR3 reads TGTGCCGCCTCAGCTATTCATGACACTGAAGCTTTCTTT.

This sequence joins TRBV6-4 and TRBJ2-3; TRBD2 aligns across 7 bases. V was pared by 2 bases and J by 0 bases, with 2 bases of the junction left unmatched. The CDR3 sequence is 15 residues long. From germline, CDR1 is MRHNA and CDR2 SNTAGT. CDR3 loop: CASSDGRASTDTQYF. DNA of the CDR3: TGTGCCAGCAGTGACGGGAGGGCTAGCACAGATACGCAGTATTTT.

This chain joins TRBV5-6 and TRBJ1-1; D is ambiguous. The germline V and J ends were trimmed by 1 base and 5 bases, with 21 bases remaining between them. This CDR3 spans 17 amino acids. The germline V gene has CDR1 SGHDT and CDR2 YYEEEE. The CDR3 spells CASSLMGRSPRGTEAFF. The CDR3 region has the DNA TGTGCCAGCAGCTTGATGGGCAGATCGCCGAGAGGTACTGAAGCTTTCTTT.

This clone appeared a single time. The V call is TRBV7-6, the J call TRBJ1-1; no firm D call. V lost 4 bases and J lost 0, with 12 bases in between. Germline assignment: CDR1 SGHVS and CDR2 FNYEAQ. The CDR3 consists of 15 residues. Written as DNA, the CDR3 is TGTGCCAGCAGCTCGGAGCCGGGGATGAACACTGAAGCTTTCTTT. Protein sequence: CASSSEPGMNTEAFF. The whole variable domain, remainder taken from reference TRBV7-6 and TRBJ1-1, is GAGVSQSPRYKVTKRGQDVALRCDPISGHVSLYWYRQALGQGPEFLTYFNYEAQQDKSGLPNDRFSAERPEGSISTLTIQRTEQRDSAMYRCASSSEPGMNTEAFFGQGTRLTVV.

This rearrangement joins TRBV19 to TRBJ1-1, with D possibly TRBD1 on 5 matching bases. CDR3 length equals 13 residues. Germline CDR1 and CDR2: LNHDA and SQIVND (reference sequence). Trimming shortened V by 6 bases and J by 2 bases, and 10 bases separated the two germline ends. The CDR3 reads CASRRDSNTEAFF. CDR3 nucleotides: TGTGCCAGTAGGAGAGACAGCAACACTGAAGCTTTCTTT. The variable domain in full, completed from reference TRBV19 and TRBJ1-1, reads DGGITQSPKYLFRKEGQNVTLSCEQNLNHDAMYWYRQDPGQGLRLIYYSQIVNDFQKGDIAEGYSVSREKKESFPLTVTSAQKNPTAFYLCASRRDSNTEAFFGQGTRLTVV.

This chain links TRBV18 with TRBJ1-1, with D possibly being TRBD1 (6 bases). The CDR3 is 14 residues long. The V gene lost 3 bases and the J gene lost 8 bases, with 16 bases spanning the gap. CDR1 is KGHSH, CDR2 LQKENI, per germline. CDR3: CASSPPLTGYEAFF. In DNA, the CDR3 is TGTGCCAGCTCACCCCCGTTAACAGGGTACGAAGCTTTCTTT. The full variable domain, completed using reference TRBV18 and TRBJ1-1, is NAGVMQNPRHLVRRRGQEARLRCSPMKGHSHVYWYRQLPEEGLKFMVYLQKENIIDESGMPKERFSAEFPKEGPSILRIQQVVRGDSAAYFCASSPPLTGYEAFFGQGTRLTVV.

V is TRBV6-5 and J is TRBJ1-3, with D hard to call. The V gene's germline CDR1 is MNHEY and CDR2 SVGAGI. V lost 0 bases, J lost 9 bases, and 15 bases lay in between. The CDR3 totals 15 residues. The CDR3 spells CASSYSGLTAPTIYF. The DNA of the CDR3 is TGTGCCAGCAGTTACTCAGGACTCACAGCCCCCACCATATATTTT.

The genes are TRBV10-1 and TRBJ1-1, with D tentatively TRBD1 (5 bases). The CDR3 extends over 14 amino acids. Germline-derived CDR1 and CDR2 are WNHNN and SYGVQD (reference sequence). V lost 4 bases and J lost 0, with 9 bases in between. CDR3: CASSAGTVNTEAFF. CDR3 DNA sequence: TGCGCCAGCAGTGCCGGGACGGTGAACACTGAAGCTTTCTTT.

The CDR3 nucleotides are TGTGCCAGCAGACCCCGGGCACGCAAAGATACGCAGTATTTT. It yields the protein CASRPRARKDTQYF. V and J are TRBV7-8 and TRBJ2-3; no clear D. Trimming took 6 bases from V and 5 from J, leaving 15 bases between them. The CDR3 covers 14 residues. CDR1 is SGHVS and CDR2 is FQNEAQ in the germline V gene.

As regards this clone: The junction shows a germline mismatch at one end, possibly a read error. The chain links TRBV19 to TRBJ1-5; possible D gene TRBD1, 5 bases. The CDR3 covers 12 residues. Germline V gene sequence: CDR1 LNHDA, CDR2 SQIVND (reference sequence). In DNA, the CDR3 is TGTGCCAGCATGGGCTACCCGGGACGTTTGTATTTT. Encoded protein: CASMGYPGRLYF.

The V call is TRBV18, the J call TRBJ1-6, with D hard to call. CDR3 length equals 13 residues. The V and J ends lost 5 bases and 9 bases respectively, with 11 bases between them. Per the germline V gene, CDR1 is KGHSH and CDR2 is LQKENI. CDR3 in amino acids: CASSSSNTSPLHF. CDR3 sequence (DNA): TGTGCCAGCTCATCCTCCAATACTTCACCCCTCCACTTT.

The gene calls are TRBV6-1 and TRBJ2-2, with D possibly TRBD2 on 5 matching bases. This CDR3 contains 16 residues. V dropped 3 bases and J dropped 0 bases, with 11 bases sitting between them. Germline assignment: CDR1 MNHNS and CDR2 SASEGT. The DNA of the CDR3 is TGTGCCAGCAGTGAGCGGGCGGAGACGAACACCGGGGAGCTGTTTTTT. Protein: CASSERAETNTGELFF.

V gene TRBV6-1 combines with J gene TRBJ1-2, with a tentative D call TRBD1 (5 bases). Per germline, CDR1 MNHNS and CDR2 SASEGT. The CDR3 length is 14 residues. V was shortened by 7 bases and J by 2 bases, with 14 bases between the two germline ends. This chain's CDR3 is CASIRGTQNYGYTF. CDR3 coding DNA: TGTGCCAGCATTCGGGGGACGCAGAACTATGGCTACACCTTC.

This chain connects TRBV5-1 to TRBJ2-1; a weak D match, TRBD1 (5 bases). Germline CDR1 is SGHRS and CDR2 is YFSETQ. V dropped 3 bases and J dropped 4 bases, with 11 bases sitting between them. This CDR3 is 14 amino acids long. The CDR3 coding sequence is TGCGCCAGCAGCTCTTGGGGCGAATACAATGAGCAGTTCTTC. Its translation is CASSSWGEYNEQFF.

The chain recombines TRBV4-1 with TRBJ2-7; D is unclear. V gave up 1 base and J gave up 3 bases, with 7 bases separating them. This CDR3 is built from 13 residues. Germline V gene sequence: CDR1 MGHRA, CDR2 YSYEKL. CDR3 nucleotide sequence: TGCGCCAGCAGCCAAGCCCGCTTCTACGAGCAGTACTTC. It codes for CASSQARFYEQYF.

In this sample, this clone turned up once. The chain recombines TRBV18 with TRBJ1-3, with 8 bases lining up with TRBD1. V was pared by 6 bases and J by 2 bases, with 6 bases of the junction left unmatched. The CDR3 extends over 15 amino acids. From germline, CDR1 is KGHSH and CDR2 LQKENI. The CDR3 loop is CASSLTGVTGNTIYF. CDR3 coding DNA: TGTGCCAGCTCGCTGACAGGGGTAACTGGAAACACCATATATTTT.

V usage is TRBV3-1 (or the pseudogene TRBV3-2) and J usage is TRBJ1-3; D gene uncertain. V was clipped by 4 bases and J by 6 bases, with 16 bases between them. The CDR3 contains 15 residues. CDR1 is LGHDT, CDR2 YNNKEL, per germline (reference sequence). This CDR3 is CASSRSDGWENTIYF. The CDR3 DNA follows: TGTGCCAGCAGCCGATCAGACGGGTGGGAAAACACCATATATTTT.

V is TRBV7-6 and J is TRBJ1-2; 7 bases fit TRBD1. Germline loops: CDR1 SGHVS, CDR2 FNYEAQ. This CDR3 has 15 amino acids. The V and J ends lost 5 bases and 2 bases, in that order; junction bases with no gene match: 8. The DNA of the CDR3 is TGTGCCAGCAGCCCTCGGGGCAGGGGGAACTATGGCTACACCTTC. Its protein product is CASSPRGRGNYGYTF. Full variable domain (missing parts from reference TRBV7-6 and TRBJ1-2): GAGVSQSPRYKVTKRGQDVALRCDPISGHVSLYWYRQALGQGPEFLTYFNYEAQQDKSGLPNDRFSAERPEGSISTLTIQRTEQRDSAMYRCASSPRGRGNYGYTFGSGTRLTVV.

This clone appeared a single time. The rearrangement links TRBV7-3 to TRBJ2-7; no firm D call. V was trimmed by 1 base and J by 5 bases, leaving 9 bases between them. Germline loops: CDR1 SGHTA, CDR2 FQGTGA. The CDR3 contains 13 residues. CDR3 bases: TGTGCCAGCAGCTTAAGTGTGCGTCACGAGCAGTACTTC. Translation gives CASSLSVRHEQYF.